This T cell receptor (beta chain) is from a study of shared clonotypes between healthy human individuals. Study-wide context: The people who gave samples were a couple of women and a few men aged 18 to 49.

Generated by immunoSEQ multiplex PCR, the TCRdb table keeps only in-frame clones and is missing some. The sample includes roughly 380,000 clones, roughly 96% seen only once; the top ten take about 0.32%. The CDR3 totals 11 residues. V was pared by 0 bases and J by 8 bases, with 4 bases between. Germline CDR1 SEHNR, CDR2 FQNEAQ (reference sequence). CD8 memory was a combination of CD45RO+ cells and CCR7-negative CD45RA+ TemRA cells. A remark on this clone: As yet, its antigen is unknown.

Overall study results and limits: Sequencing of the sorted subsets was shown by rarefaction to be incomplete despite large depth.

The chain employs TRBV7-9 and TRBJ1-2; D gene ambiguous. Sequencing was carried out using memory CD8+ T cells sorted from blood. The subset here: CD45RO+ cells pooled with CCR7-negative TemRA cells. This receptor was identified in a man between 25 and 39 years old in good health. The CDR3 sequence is CASSLAQGYTF. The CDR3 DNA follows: TGTGCCAGCAGCTTAGCGCAGGGCTACACCTTC.